The rows below give T cell receptor beta chains drawn from one sample of a study of OX40 agonist ivuxolimab in advanced cancers. Assay used: immunoSEQ multiplex PCR; TCRdb lists only in-frame clones, some missing. Of some 100,000 clones in the sample, 80% to 90% are singletons; the top ten hold approximately 1.9%. The sample consisted of CD4+ or CD8+ T cells sorted from blood, taken in a trial of the OX40 agonist ivuxolimab. Receptors were obtained from an adult with an advanced solid tumor such as melanoma, head and neck, liver or kidney cancer. CDR3s include the opening cysteine and the closing phenylalanine or tryptophan.

V	length	J	CDR3
TRBV5-6	15	TRBJ2-1	CASSYLGQASNEQFF
TRBV7-9	14	TRBJ2-5	CASSQGTVQETQYF
TRBV2	17	TRBJ2-7	CATRTAHPLEVAYEQYF
TRBV7-9	11	TRBJ2-3	CASSSSITQYF
TRBV27	15	TRBJ2-1	CAQRLFETSPNEQFF
TRBV6-5	14	TRBJ1-5	CASSDTRSNQPQHF
TRBV18	13	TRBJ2-3	CASSWTGTDTQYF
TRBV15	13	TRBJ1-1	CATSYGVGTEAFF
TRBV18	12	TRBJ2-7	CASSNIGYEQYF
TRBV27	12	TRBJ2-5	CASSREGETQYF
TRBV21-1	11	TRBJ2-5	CASMVLETQYF